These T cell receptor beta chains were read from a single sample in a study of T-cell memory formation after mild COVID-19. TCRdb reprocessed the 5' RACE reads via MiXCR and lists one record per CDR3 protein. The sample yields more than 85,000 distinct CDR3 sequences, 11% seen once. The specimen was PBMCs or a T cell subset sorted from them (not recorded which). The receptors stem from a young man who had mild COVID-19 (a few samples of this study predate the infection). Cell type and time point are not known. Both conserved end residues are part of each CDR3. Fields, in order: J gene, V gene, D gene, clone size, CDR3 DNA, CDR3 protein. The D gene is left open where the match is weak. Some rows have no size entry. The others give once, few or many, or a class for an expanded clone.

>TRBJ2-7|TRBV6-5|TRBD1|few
TGTGCCAGCAGTGTGGGACAGGGGGGGTCCTACGAGCAGTACTTC
CASSVGQGGSYEQYF
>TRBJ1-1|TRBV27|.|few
TGTGCCAGCAGTTTATTTCGGGGGGCCACTGAAGCTTTCTTT
CASSLFRGATEAFF
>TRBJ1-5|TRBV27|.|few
TGTGCCAGCAGTTCGGAGGGACACCTTCCGGGGCAGCCCCAGCATTTT
CASSSEGHLPGQPQHF
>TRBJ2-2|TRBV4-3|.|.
TGCGCCAGCAGCCAAGGCAGGGCGGGCGGGGAGCTGTTTTTT
CASSQGRAGGELFF
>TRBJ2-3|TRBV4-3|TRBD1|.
TGCGCCAGCAGCCAAGTGATAGGGACAGAAGACCCAGATACGCAGTATTTT
CASSQVIGTEDPDTQYF
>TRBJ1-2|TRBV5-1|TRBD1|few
TGCGCCAGCTCAAACCGGGACAGGCTTAACTATGGCTACACCTTC
CASSNRDRLNYGYTF
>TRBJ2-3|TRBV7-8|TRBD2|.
TGTGCCAGCAGCACTCCTAGCGGGGGGGCCGGAGATACGCAGTATTTT
CASSTPSGGAGDTQYF
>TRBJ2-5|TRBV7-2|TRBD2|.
TGTGCCAGCAGCCGGGTTCCAACTAGCGTAGAGACCCAGTACTTC
CASSRVPTSVETQYF
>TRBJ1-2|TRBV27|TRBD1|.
TGTGCCAGCAGTTTGTCTGGGACAGAAATTCTCTATGGCTACACCTTC
CASSLSGTEILYGYTF
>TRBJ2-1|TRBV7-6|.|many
TGTGCCAGCAGCTTAGCCCTAGGGTCGGGAGAGCAGTTCTTC
CASSLALGSGEQFF
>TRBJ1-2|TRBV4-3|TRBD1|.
TGCGCCAGCAGCCACCGGACAGGGTATATATCCTATGGCTACACCTTC
CASSHRTGYISYGYTF
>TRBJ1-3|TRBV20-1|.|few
TGCAGTGCTAGAGATGAGGGAAACACCATATATTTT
CSARDEGNTIYF
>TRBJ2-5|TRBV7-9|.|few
TGTGCCAGCAGCTTAGTGACAGCAAAAGAGACCCAGTACTTC
CASSLVTAKETQYF
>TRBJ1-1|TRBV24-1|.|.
TGTGCCACCAGTGGGGGATGGAACACTGAAGCTTTCTTT
CATSGGWNTEAFF
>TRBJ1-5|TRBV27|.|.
TGTGCCAGCAGTTTGGTACAGAGCAATCAGCCCCAGCATTTT
CASSLVQSNQPQHF
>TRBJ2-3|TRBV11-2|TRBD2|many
TGTGCCAGCAGCTTTTCCGGGGGGATTAGCACAGATACGCAGTATTTT
CASSFSGGISTDTQYF
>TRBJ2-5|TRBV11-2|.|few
TGTGCCAGCAGCTTCAGACTCGAAGAGACCCAGTACTTC
CASSFRLEETQYF
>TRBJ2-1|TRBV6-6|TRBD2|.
TGTGCCAGCAGTTACTCGGTTGAGCGGGGGGGCCGAAATGAGCAGTTCTTC
CASSYSVERGGRNEQFF
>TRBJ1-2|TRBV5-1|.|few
TGCGCCAGCAGCGTTCACAATACACAGTGGACATATGGGGCGTATGGCTACACCTTC
CASSVHNTQWTYGAYGYTF
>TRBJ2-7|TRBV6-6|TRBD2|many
TGTGCCAGCAGCAAACTAGCGGGGGGACACCCCTCCCACGAGCAGTACTTC
CASSKLAGGHPSHEQYF
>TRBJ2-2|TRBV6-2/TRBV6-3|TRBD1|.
TGTGCCAGCAGTTACAATAGGGGGCTTGTGAACACCGGGGAGCTGTTTTTT
CASSYNRGLVNTGELFF
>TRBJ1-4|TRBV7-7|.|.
TGTGCTAGCAGCGCCACCGGGAGTCCTAATGAAAAACTGTTTTTT
CASSATGSPNEKLFF
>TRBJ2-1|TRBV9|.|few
TGTGCCAGCAGCCCCGAGAGCGGCAGCTCCTACAATGAGCAGTTCTTC
CASSPESGSSYNEQFF
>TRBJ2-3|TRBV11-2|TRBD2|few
TGTGCCAGCAGCTCCCCAGCGGGGGGCCAGGGTACGCAGTATTTT
CASSSPAGGQGTQYF